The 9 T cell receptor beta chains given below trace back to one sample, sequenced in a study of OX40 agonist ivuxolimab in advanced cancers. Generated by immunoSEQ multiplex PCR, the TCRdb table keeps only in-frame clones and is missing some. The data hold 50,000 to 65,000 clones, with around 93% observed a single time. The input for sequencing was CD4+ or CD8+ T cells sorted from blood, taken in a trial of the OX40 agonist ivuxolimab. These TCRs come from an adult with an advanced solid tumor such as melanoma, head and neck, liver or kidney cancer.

CDR3 amino acids: CASSFPGTNYGYTF. In DNA form, the CDR3 reads TGTGCCAGCAGCTTCCCCGGTACTAACTATGGCTACACCTTC. This chain joins TRBV7-9 and TRBJ1-2, with D unresolved. The V and J ends lost 3 bases and 0 bases respectively, with 8 bases between them. The CDR3 consists of 14 residues. Per germline, CDR1 SEHNR and CDR2 FQNEAQ (reference sequence).

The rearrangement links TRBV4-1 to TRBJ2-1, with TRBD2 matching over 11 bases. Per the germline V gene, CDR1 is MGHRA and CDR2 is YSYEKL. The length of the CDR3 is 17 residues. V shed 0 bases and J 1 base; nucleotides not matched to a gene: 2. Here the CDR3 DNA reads TGCGCCAGCAGCCAAGACGTAGCGGGAGGGTCCTACAATGAGCAGTTCTTC. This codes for CASSQDVAGGSYNEQFF.

The CDR3 DNA reads TGTGCCAGCAGCCACAACCCCACTGGCTCTGGAAACACCATATATTTT. This sequence encodes CASSHNPTGSGNTIYF. The chain combines TRBV7-8 with TRBJ1-3, with unresolved D. The V gene's germline CDR1 is SGHVS and CDR2 FQNEAQ. This CDR3 comprises 16 residues. With 5 bases removed from V and 0 bases from J, the gap between germline ends came to 14 bases.

The CDR3 nucleotides are TGTGCCAGCAGTGAATATGACAGGGGGGGTGATACGCAGTATTTT. This sequence encodes CASSEYDRGGDTQYF. This sequence joins TRBV25-1 and TRBJ2-3; the match to TRBD1 covers 9 bases. Germline assignment: CDR1 MGHDK and CDR2 SYGVNS. The CDR3 consists of 15 residues. V gave up 0 bases and J gave up 6 bases; unmatched junction bases: 4.

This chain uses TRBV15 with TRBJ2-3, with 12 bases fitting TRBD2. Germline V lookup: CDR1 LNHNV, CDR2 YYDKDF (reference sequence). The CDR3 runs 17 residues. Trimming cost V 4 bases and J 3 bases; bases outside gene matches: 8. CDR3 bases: TGTGCCACCAGCACCTCACTAGCGGGAGGCTTGACAGATACGCAGTATTTT. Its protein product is CATSTSLAGGLTDTQYF.

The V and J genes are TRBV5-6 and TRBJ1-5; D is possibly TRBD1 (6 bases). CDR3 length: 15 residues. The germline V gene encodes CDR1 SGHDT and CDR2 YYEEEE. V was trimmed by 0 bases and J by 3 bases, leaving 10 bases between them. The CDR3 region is CASSLGGTFNQPQHF. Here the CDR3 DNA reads TGTGCCAGCAGCTTGGGGGGGACATTCAATCAGCCCCAGCATTTT.

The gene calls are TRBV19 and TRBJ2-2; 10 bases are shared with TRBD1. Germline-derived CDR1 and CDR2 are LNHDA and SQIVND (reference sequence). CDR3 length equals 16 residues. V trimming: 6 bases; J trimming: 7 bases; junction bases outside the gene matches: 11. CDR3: CASSLTGTGVVGELFF. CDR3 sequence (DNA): TGTGCCAGTAGCCTCACCGGGACAGGGGTTGTCGGGGAGCTGTTTTTT. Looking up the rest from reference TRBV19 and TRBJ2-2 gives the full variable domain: DGGITQSPKYLFRKEGQNVTLSCEQNLNHDAMYWYRQDPGQGLRLIYYSQIVNDFQKGDIAEGYSVSREKKESFPLTVTSAQKNPTAFYLCASSLTGTGVVGELFFGEGSRLTVL.

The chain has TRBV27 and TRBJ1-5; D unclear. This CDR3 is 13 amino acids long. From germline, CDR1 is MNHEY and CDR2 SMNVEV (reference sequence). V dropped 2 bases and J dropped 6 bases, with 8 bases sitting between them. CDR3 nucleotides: TGTGCCAGCAGTTTAAGGGTCAGTCAGCCCCAGCATTTT. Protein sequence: CASSLRVSQPQHF.

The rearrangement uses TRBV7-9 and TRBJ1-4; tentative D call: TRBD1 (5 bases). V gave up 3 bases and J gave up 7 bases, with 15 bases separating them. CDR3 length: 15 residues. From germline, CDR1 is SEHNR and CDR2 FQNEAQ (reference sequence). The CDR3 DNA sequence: TGTGCCAGCAGCTTGCGCAGGGCGGTTGGTGAAAAACTGTTTTTT. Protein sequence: CASSLRRAVGEKLFF.